Presented here are 31 T cell receptor beta chains from one specimen sequenced in a study of T-cell memory formation after mild COVID-19. TCRdb analysed the 5' RACE reads with MiXCR anew, one entry per CDR3 protein. The sample yields around 200,000 distinct CDR3 sequences, approximately 30% seen once. The material sequenced was PBMCs or a T cell subset sorted from them (not recorded which). The receptors were gathered from an adult woman who had mild COVID-19 (a few samples of this study predate the infection). Cell type and time point are not known.

The chain carries TRBV30 and TRBJ2-1, with TRBD2 as a possible D gene (7 bases). Trimming removed 8 bases from V and 3 bases from J, with 14 bases in between. Germline assignment: CDR1 GTSNPN and CDR2 SVGIG (reference sequence). The CDR3 has 13 amino acids. Here the CDR3 DNA reads TGTGCCGGGGAGGGGGGTGGCTACAATGAGCAGTTCTTC. Translated: CAGEGGGYNEQFF. The entire variable domain, with the rest obtained from reference TRBV30 and TRBJ2-1, is as follows: SQTIHQWPATLVQPVGSPLSLECTVEGTSNPNLYWYRQAAGRGLQLLFYSVGIGQISSEVPQNLSASRPQDRQFILSSKKLLLSDSGFYLCAGEGGGYNEQFFGPGTRLTVL.

CDR3 nucleotide sequence: TGTGCCAGCAGCTCAACTAGCGGGGGGGCGTACGAGCAGTACTTC. Protein sequence: CASSSTSGGAYEQYF. This chain uses TRBV7-2 with TRBJ2-7; the match to TRBD2 covers 13 bases. The germline V gene has CDR1 SGHTA and CDR2 FQGNSA. V lost 4 bases to trimming and J lost 4 bases; unmatched junction nucleotides: 4. This CDR3 spans 15 amino acids.

This sequence joins TRBV7-6 and TRBJ2-3; TRBD1 might be the D (5 bases). With 1 base removed from V and 4 bases from J, the gap between germline ends came to 6 bases. Germline CDR1 SGHVS, CDR2 FNYEAQ. The CDR3 contains 13 residues. The CDR3 loop is CASSLVRADTQYF. Written as DNA, the CDR3 is TGTGCCAGCAGCTTAGTCAGGGCAGATACGCAGTATTTT.

This chain joins TRBV7-9 and TRBJ2-1; TRBD2 matches 9 bases. The CDR3 length is 15 residues. CDR1 SEHNR and CDR2 FQNEAQ come from the germline V gene (reference sequence). Germline trimming cut 4 bases from V and 11 bases from J; bases unmatched to any gene: 12. DNA for the CDR3: TGTGCCAGCAGCTCGCTGGGACTAGCCGAGCCTCAGCAGTTCTTC. It encodes CASSSLGLAEPQQFF.

This clonotype has just a few counts. The V call is TRBV20-1, the J call TRBJ1-1, with 7 bases fitting TRBD1. V shed 6 bases, J shed 1 base, and the junction held 8 bases outside the gene matches. The CDR3 covers 14 residues. Germline loops: CDR1 DFQATT, CDR2 SNEGSKA (reference sequence). The CDR3 loop reads CSAAPWDRNTEAFF. The DNA of the CDR3 is TGCAGTGCCGCTCCCTGGGACAGGAACACTGAAGCTTTCTTT.

The rearrangement joins TRBV4-3 to TRBJ2-7, with 8 nucleotides matching TRBD1. V shed 0 bases and J 4 bases; nucleotides not matched to a gene: 11. CDR3 length: 17 residues. Germline-derived CDR1 and CDR2 are LGHNA and YSLEER. In nucleotides, the CDR3 is TGCGCCAGCAGCCAAGATTTGACAGGGGAATTGGGATACGAGCAGTACTTC. It codes for CASSQDLTGELGYEQYF.

The chain uses TRBV6-5 and TRBJ2-5, with a possible D match to TRBD1 (6 bases). V lost 3 bases, J lost 2 bases, and 16 bases lay in between. Germline CDR1 is MNHEY and CDR2 is SVGAGI. This CDR3 is built from 16 residues. In nucleotides, the CDR3 is TGTGCCAGCAGTTATGGGGGCATCCAGGGACAAGAGACCCAGTACTTC. Protein sequence: CASSYGGIQGQETQYF.

This clonotype appeared a few times. The CDR3 spells CASSPELGGGYGYTF. The CDR3 region has the DNA TGTGCCAGCAGCCCTGAACTGGGTGGTGGATATGGCTACACCTTC. The rearrangement links TRBV9 to TRBJ1-2; D ambiguous. The germline CDR1 and CDR2 sequences are SGDLS and YYNGEE. The CDR3 has 15 amino acids. Between the trimmed V and J ends, which lost 4 bases and 5 bases, there was a span of 18 bases.

This clonotype was recorded a few times. The rearrangement links TRBV15 to TRBJ1-5, with D possibly TRBD1 on 6 matching bases. The V and J ends lost 7 bases and 3 bases respectively, with 10 bases between them. The CDR3 covers 13 residues. Germline CDR1 LNHNV, CDR2 YYDKDF (reference sequence). Written as DNA, the CDR3 is TGTGCCACCACCACAGGGAACAATCAGCCCCAGCATTTT. It is translated as CATTTGNNQPQHF. The whole variable domain, remainder taken from reference TRBV15 and TRBJ1-5, is DAMVIQNPRYQVTQFGKPVTLSCSQTLNHNVMYWYQQKSSQAPKLLFHYYDKDFNNEADTPDNFQSRRPNTSFCFLDIRSPGLGDTAMYLCATTTGNNQPQHFGDGTRLSIL.

The chain uses TRBV4-1 and TRBJ2-1; 13 nucleotides match TRBD2. This CDR3 comprises 14 residues. Germline-derived CDR1 and CDR2 are MGHRA and YSYEKL. V shed 8 bases and J 2 bases; nucleotides not matched to a gene: 0. For the CDR3, the DNA is TGCGCCAGCGGACTAGCGGGGGCCTACAATGAGCAGTTCTTC. Translated: CASGLAGAYNEQFF.

This chain connects TRBV5-1 to TRBJ2-1, with 9 bases identical to TRBD2. There are 17 residues in the CDR3. Per germline, CDR1 SGHRS and CDR2 YFSETQ. The V and J ends lost 2 bases and 2 bases, in that order; junction bases with no gene match: 8. CDR3: CASSLRLAGSAYNEQFF. The CDR3 nucleotides are TGCGCCAGCAGCTTACGGCTAGCGGGGTCGGCCTACAATGAGCAGTTCTTC.

This clonotype came up many times. The genes are TRBV18 and TRBJ2-7; D is perhaps TRBD1 (5 bases). Between the trimmed V and J ends, which lost 0 bases and 0 bases, there was a span of 12 bases. The CDR3 runs 16 residues. Per the germline V gene, CDR1 is KGHSH and CDR2 is LQKENI. In DNA form, the CDR3 reads TGTGCCAGCTCACCACCCGCAGGGATGGGCTCCTACGAGCAGTACTTC. It encodes CASSPPAGMGSYEQYF.

This clonotype was observed a handful of times. The chain joins TRBV5-5 to TRBJ2-1; TRBD1 might be the D (5 bases). This CDR3 has 14 amino acids. Trimming left V 2 bases short and J 8 bases short, with 14 bases between. Germline V gene sequence: CDR1 SGHKS, CDR2 YYEKEE (reference sequence). The CDR3 sequence is CASSFFKGLDEQFF. CDR3 bases: TGTGCCAGCAGCTTCTTCAAGGGGCTTGATGAGCAGTTCTTC.

The chain is built from TRBV3-1 and TRBJ2-7; D uncertain. The CDR3 spans 14 residues. The germline V gene encodes CDR1 LGHDT and CDR2 YNNKEL (reference sequence). Trimming took off 1 base at V and 5 bases at J, with 12 bases between the two ends. CDR3 nucleotide sequence: TGTGCCAGCAGCCAAGGGCCCCAAGGGCACGAGCAGTACTTC. It specifies CASSQGPQGHEQYF.

This clonotype was seen many times. The chain carries TRBV29-1 and TRBJ2-5, with D perhaps matching TRBD2 (6 bases). The length of the CDR3 is 12 residues. V was clipped by 4 bases and J by 3 bases, with 9 bases between them. Germline CDR1 and CDR2: SQVTM and ANQGSEA. This chain's CDR3 is CSVGLAEETQYF. For the CDR3, the DNA is TGCAGCGTTGGGTTAGCGGAAGAGACCCAGTACTTC. The entire variable domain, with the rest obtained from reference TRBV29-1 and TRBJ2-5, is as follows: SAVISQKPSRDICQRGTSLTIQCQVDSQVTMMFWYRQQPGQSLTLIATANQGSEATYESGFVIDKFPISRPNLTFSTLTVSNMSPEDSSIYLCSVGLAEETQYFGPGTRLLVL.

This clonotype was seen a few times. The chain couples TRBV27 to TRBJ1-2; D ambiguous. Trimming removed 10 bases at V and 2 bases at J, with 20 bases between. From germline, CDR1 is MNHEY and CDR2 SMNVEV (reference sequence). There are 15 residues in the CDR3. The CDR3 region has the DNA TGTGCCAACCGTTCCTCCCAAGGGAGAAACTATGGCTACACCTTC. Its protein is CANRSSQGRNYGYTF.

V is TRBV27 and J is TRBJ1-1; D is unclear. The length of the CDR3 is 13 residues. V was clipped by 4 bases and J by 0 bases, with 6 bases between them. Germline CDR1 MNHEY, CDR2 SMNVEV (reference sequence). CDR3 nucleotides: TGTGCCAGCAGTTATCGCTTGAACACTGAAGCTTTCTTT. The encoded protein is CASSYRLNTEAFF.

This clonotype was seen a few times. The chain joins TRBV12-3 or TRBV12-4 to TRBJ1-6; D is possibly TRBD1 (5 bases). The CDR3 spans 15 residues. Trimming cost V 3 bases and J 11 bases, with 17 bases left between them. The CDR3: CASSLGDPKLAPLHF. CDR3 sequence (DNA): TGTGCCAGCAGTTTGGGGGACCCAAAACTCGCACCCCTCCACTTT.

The chain uses TRBV20-1 and TRBJ2-4, with 14 bases aligning to TRBD2. The germline V gene has CDR1 DFQATT and CDR2 SNEGSKA (reference sequence). The trim removed 6 bases at V and 3 bases at J, leaving 13 bases unmatched. There are 18 residues in the CDR3. The CDR3 region is CSAYFPGLAGEGKNIQYF. CDR3 sequence (DNA): TGCAGTGCCTACTTCCCGGGACTAGCGGGAGAGGGCAAAAACATTCAGTACTTC.

This clonotype was seen only a few times. The chain carries TRBV5-5 and TRBJ2-3, with D perhaps matching TRBD2 (5 bases). V was trimmed by 4 bases and J by 6 bases, leaving 12 bases between them. The CDR3 is made up of 13 amino acids. Looked up from germline, CDR1 is SGHKS and CDR2 is YYEKEE (reference sequence). CDR3 region: CASSRTPRDTQYF. The CDR3 DNA sequence: TGTGCCAGCAGCCGGACTCCAAGGGATACGCAGTATTTT.

The chain uses TRBV12-3 or TRBV12-4 and TRBJ2-7; D is possibly TRBD1 (5 bases). V was clipped by 3 bases and J by 0 bases, with 15 bases between them. This CDR3 region has 16 residues. CDR3 bases: TGTGCCAGCAGTTTCTCGGCAGGGTCCCTCTCCTACGAGCAGTACTTC. Its protein is CASSFSAGSLSYEQYF.

This clonotype was counted a few times. The V and J genes are TRBV4-3 and TRBJ2-1; tentative D call: TRBD1 (6 bases). Germline CDR1 LGHNA, CDR2 YSLEER. There are 15 residues in the CDR3. The V and J ends lost 1 base and 8 bases respectively, with 15 bases between them. The CDR3 coding sequence is TGCGCCAGCAGCCAAGCTACAGGGTTATTCTATGAGCAGTTCTTC. It encodes CASSQATGLFYEQFF.

This clonotype was counted at least ten times. The chain joins TRBV7-2 to TRBJ2-5; no clear D. CDR1 and CDR2 from the germline V gene are SGHTA and FQGNSA. V lost 3 bases and J lost 13, with 15 bases in between. CDR3 length: 12 residues. This CDR3 is CASSFRHRISYF. For the CDR3, the DNA is TGTGCCAGCAGCTTCCGACATAGGATCTCGTACTTC.

Only a few counts were recorded for this clonotype. The chain combines TRBV24-1 with TRBJ1-1; possibly TRBD1 for D (6 bases). Per the germline V gene, CDR1 is KGHDR and CDR2 is SFDVKD. The CDR3 has 15 amino acids. Deletions cut 3 bases from V and 2 bases from J, with 12 bases between. The CDR3 loop is CATSDPTGPNTEAFF. The CDR3 DNA reads as TGTGCCACCAGTGATCCCACAGGGCCCAACACTGAAGCTTTCTTT.

This chain links TRBV19 with TRBJ2-1; 9 positions agree with TRBD1. The CDR3 extends over 14 amino acids. The V segment lost 6 bases and the J segment 7 bases; nucleotides outside the gene matches: 7. Germline V gene data show CDR1 as LNHDA and CDR2 as SQIVND (reference sequence). The DNA of the CDR3 is TGTGCCAGTAGGCGGACAGGGGATCTTAATGAGCAGTTCTTC. Translating it yields CASRRTGDLNEQFF.

The V call is TRBV2, the J call TRBJ1-1; the D is unclear. The V end lost 7 bases, the J end lost 3 bases, and 0 bases lay between the germline ends. Per germline, CDR1 SNHLY and CDR2 FYNNEI. The CDR3 runs 9 residues. CDR3 in amino acids: CASNTEAFF. CDR3 in DNA: TGTGCCAGCAACACTGAAGCTTTCTTT.

This sequence joins TRBV11-2 and TRBJ2-3; D perhaps matches TRBD2 (6 bases). CDR3 length equals 15 residues. Per germline, CDR1 SGHAT and CDR2 FQNNGV. Deletions cut 5 bases from V and 5 bases from J, with 17 bases between. CDR3 sequence (DNA): TGTGCCAGCAGCACCACGACGGGAGCATTAGATACGCAGTATTTT. Its translation: CASSTTTGALDTQYF.

CDR3 bases: TGCAGCGTTGAAGATCTTGACAGTTCTAACTATGGCTACACCTTC. Its translation: CSVEDLDSSNYGYTF. The chain couples TRBV29-1 to TRBJ1-2; a weak D match, TRBD1 (5 bases). The CDR3 contains 15 residues. Trimming removed 0 bases from V and 0 bases from J, with 11 bases in between. CDR1 and CDR2 from the germline V gene are SQVTM and ANQGSEA.

This clonotype was counted only a few times. This chain uses TRBV5-8 with TRBJ2-1; 14 positions match TRBD2. This CDR3 is 15 amino acids long. Unmatched junction bases numbered 5, after V lost 4 bases and J lost 8 bases. The germline V gene has CDR1 SGHTS and CDR2 YDEGEE. The CDR3 DNA reads as TGTGCCAGCAGCAACGGACTAGCGGGAGGCGATGAGCAGTTCTTC. It encodes CASSNGLAGGDEQFF.

The chain joins TRBV20-1 to TRBJ2-7, with D unclear. Trimming took 7 bases from V and 0 from J, leaving 7 bases between them. This CDR3 comprises 11 residues. Germline V CDR1 and CDR2: DFQATT, SNEGSKA (reference sequence). The CDR3 reads CSGGSSYEQYF. DNA of the CDR3: TGCAGTGGCGGATCCTCCTACGAGCAGTACTTC.

This clonotype was counted between two and nine times. The V call is TRBV7-2, the J call TRBJ2-1; D is tentatively TRBD1 or TRBD2 (5 bases each). Germline CDR1 reads SGHTA; CDR2 reads FQGNSA. The germline V and J ends were trimmed by 5 bases and 0 bases, with 14 bases remaining between them. The CDR3 loop spans 16 amino acids. The CDR3 is CASSPGTGASYNEQFF. The CDR3, as DNA: TGTGCCAGCAGCCCGGGGACCGGGGCCTCCTACAATGAGCAGTTCTTC.